Sequencing of this TCR beta chain was carried out in a study of cytomegalovirus exposure and HLA in healthy donors. Study results and limitations: According to an earlier analysis, most TCR beta V segments yielded productive rearrangements about 90% or about 30% of the time.

This PCR relied on a set of 60 Vbeta primers and 13 Jbeta primers. This table comes from immunoSEQ multiplex PCR, and its TCRdb copy is limited to in-frame clones, with some not included. The sample shows about 140,000 clones, around 81% of them seen only once. Germline V gives CDR1 SGHTA, CDR2 FQGNSA. The V and J ends lost 5 bases and 4 bases respectively, with 19 bases between them. This CDR3 is 16 amino acids long. Note on this clone: Its target is unknown.

The source of this sequence is a man aged 50 to 60 in good health and CMV-seronegative. V usage is TRBV7-2 and J usage is TRBJ2-3; possible D gene TRBD2, 5 bases. Sequencing was performed on PBMCs. This CDR3 is CASSHEAGVLSDTQYF. CDR3 nucleotide sequence: TGTGCCAGCAGCCATGAGGCGGGCGTACTCTCAGATACGCAGTATTTT.